This TCR beta chain is from a study of vaccination and CD4 T cells after COVID-19. Study in general: Overlapping spike peptides from SARS-CoV-2, HCoV-NL63, HCoV-OC43 and HCoV-229E served to stimulate the cells.

Trimming took off 0 bases at V and 6 bases at J, with 14 bases between the two ends. The germline V gene has CDR1 LNHNV and CDR2 YYDKDF (reference sequence). The CDR3 is 15 amino acids. As to this clonotype: The antigen is undetermined.

As to treatment: approximately 10-day PBMC culture with coronavirus spike peptide pools or control peptides (ViraFEST assay). An Oncomine TCR Beta short-read assay was used to sequence the DNA from cultured CD4+ T cells. TCRdb re-called the PCR reads through MiXCR, storing one row per CDR3 protein. The sample comprises 20,000 to 25,000 distinct CDR3 sequences, under 55% of which are singletons, and just over 7% rests with the top ten. The chain couples TRBV15 to TRBJ1-2; maybe TRBD1 (5 bases). The sequenced sample consisted of CD4+ T cells from blood, cultured in vitro. The TCR originated in a human donor who had recovered from COVID-19. This chain's CDR3 is CATSRDSGRSNGYTF. DNA for the CDR3: TGTGCCACCAGCAGAGATTCGGGGCGATCAAATGGCTACACCTTC.